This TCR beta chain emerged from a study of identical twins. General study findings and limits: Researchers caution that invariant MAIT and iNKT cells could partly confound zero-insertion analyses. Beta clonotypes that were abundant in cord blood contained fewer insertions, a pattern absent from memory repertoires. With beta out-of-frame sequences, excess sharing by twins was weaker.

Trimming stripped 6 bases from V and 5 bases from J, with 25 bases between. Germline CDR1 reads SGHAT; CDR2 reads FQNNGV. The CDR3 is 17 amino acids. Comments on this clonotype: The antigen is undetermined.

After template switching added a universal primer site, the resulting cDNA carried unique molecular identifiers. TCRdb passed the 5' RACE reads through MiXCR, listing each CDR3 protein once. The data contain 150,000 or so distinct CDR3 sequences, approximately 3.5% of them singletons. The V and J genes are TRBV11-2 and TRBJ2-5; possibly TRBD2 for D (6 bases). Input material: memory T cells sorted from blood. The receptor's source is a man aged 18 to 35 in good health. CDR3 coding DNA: TGTGCCAGCAGTGTAGGGCAGCGCGGGAACCTCCCCGAGACCCAGTACTTC. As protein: CASSVGQRGNLPETQYF.